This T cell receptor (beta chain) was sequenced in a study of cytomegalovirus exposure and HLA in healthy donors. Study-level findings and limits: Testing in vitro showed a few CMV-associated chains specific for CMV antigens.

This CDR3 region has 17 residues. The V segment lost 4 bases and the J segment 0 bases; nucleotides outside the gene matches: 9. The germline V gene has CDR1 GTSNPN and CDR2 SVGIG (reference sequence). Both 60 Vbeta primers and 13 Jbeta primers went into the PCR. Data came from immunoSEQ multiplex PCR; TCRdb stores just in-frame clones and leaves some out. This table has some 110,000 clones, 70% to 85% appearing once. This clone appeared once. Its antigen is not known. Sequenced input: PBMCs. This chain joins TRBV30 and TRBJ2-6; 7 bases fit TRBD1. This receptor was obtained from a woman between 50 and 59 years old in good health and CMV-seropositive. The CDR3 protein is CAWTRPGQLSGANVLTF. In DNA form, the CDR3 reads TGTGCCTGGACCCGCCCGGGACAGCTCTCTGGGGCCAACGTCCTGACTTTC.